The clone carrying this T cell receptor beta chain was seen a handful of times. Researchers made TCR beta libraries by using iRepertoire HTBI primers and running Arm-PCR on CDR3 regions. MiXCR was run by TCRdb on the multiplex PCR reads, yielding one entry per CDR3 protein. This sample yields fewer than 450,000 distinct CDR3 sequences, of which around a quarter are seen a single time; roughly a quarter belongs to the top ten. The data derive from a study of regulatory T cells in long-lasting Graves disease. The CDR3 is 15 amino acids. V lost 0 bases and J lost 3; bases outside the gene matches: 3. Germline loops: CDR1 SGHRS, CDR2 YFSETQ. Time point here: persistent/refractory GD, antithyroid drugs over 5 years with positive TRAb. Isolated PBMC RNA provided the starting material for the TCR library. Graves' disease diagnoses used American Thyroid Association guidelines.

The source was peripheral blood mononuclear cells (PBMCs), collected when the disease was refractory, from a patient treated with antithyroid drugs. The sequence was obtained from a female donor with Graves disease. The chain recombines TRBV5-1 with TRBJ2-7; 10 bases map to TRBD1. In nucleotides, the CDR3 is TGCGCCAGCAGCTTGGACGGACAGGGGGTCTACGAGCAGTACTTC. It translates to CASSLDGQGVYEQYF.